A selection of T cell receptor beta chains follows, all from one sample in a study of T cells after yellow fever vaccination. TCRdb re-called the 5' RACE reads through MiXCR, storing one row per CDR3 protein. The sample shows a few hundred thousand distinct CDR3 sequences, roughly a sixth of them seen only once. The sequenced sample was PBMCs, obtained about 5 days after the first yellow fever vaccination. Receptors originate from a man aged 18 to 29 who received the YFV17D yellow fever vaccine. CDR3s include the opening cysteine and the closing phenylalanine or tryptophan.

J: TRBJ2-3
V: TRBV6-2/TRBV6-3
CDR3: CASSSRQETSTDTQYF

J: TRBJ2-3
V: TRBV9
CDR3: CASSVGSGGERDTQYF

J: TRBJ2-2
V: TRBV7-7
CDR3: CASSPDTGGTNTGELFF

J: TRBJ1-1
V: TRBV7-2
CDR3: CASSLAANNRNEAFF

J: TRBJ2-1
V: TRBV7-2
CDR3: CASSRPDRDNEQFF

J: TRBJ2-1
V: TRBV6-1
CDR3: CASNPAGSSYNEQFF

J: TRBJ2-3
V: TRBV5-1
CDR3: CASSSRNGGPGDTQYF

J: TRBJ2-1
V: TRBV11-2
CDR3: CASSFSLPGGGDNEQFF

J: TRBJ2-7
V: TRBV7-9
CDR3: CASSLALGQGTYEQYF

J: TRBJ1-1
V: TRBV12-3/TRBV12-4
CDR3: CADNSGHPNTEAFF

J: TRBJ2-5
V: TRBV7-8
CDR3: CASSPIVGVQYF

J: TRBJ1-4
V: TRBV5-4
CDR3: CASSMTGRGEKLFF

J: TRBJ2-7
V: TRBV7-6
CDR3: CASSLAAGDEQYF

J: TRBJ2-6
V: TRBV9
CDR3: CASSVLPGSGANVLTF

J: TRBJ2-3
V: TRBV12-3/TRBV12-4
CDR3: CASSFDRVPDTQYF

J: TRBJ2-1
V: TRBV12-3/TRBV12-4
CDR3: CASNGLRDRGYNEQFF

J: TRBJ2-5
V: TRBV4-1
CDR3: CASSQGLYRASNGETQYF

J: TRBJ2-3
V: TRBV29-1
CDR3: CSVAQTGSTDTQYF

J: TRBJ2-3
V: TRBV7-6
CDR3: CASSLDPFGGTHTDTQYF

J: TRBJ2-5
V: TRBV28
CDR3: CASSLSGKQETQYF

J: TRBJ2-6
V: TRBV15
CDR3: CATSRDLSGANVLTF

J: TRBJ1-2
V: TRBV6-1
CDR3: CASSESDNYGYTF

J: TRBJ1-2
V: TRBV16
CDR3: CASSRGTEINYGYTF

J: TRBJ2-3
V: TRBV27
CDR3: CASRGTDTQYF

J: TRBJ2-2
V: TRBV5-5
CDR3: CASSFRPGPNTGELFF

J: TRBJ1-6
V: TRBV4-2
CDR3: CASSQDDGNSPLHF

J: TRBJ1-2
V: TRBV15
CDR3: CATSRDNNYGYTF

J: TRBJ1-2
V: TRBV20-1
CDR3: CSARGGSDRGNGYTF

J: TRBJ2-1
V: TRBV12-3/TRBV12-4
CDR3: CASRQERGFDEQFF

J: TRBJ1-2
V: TRBV4-1
CDR3: CASSQEWSLDGYTF

J: TRBJ2-7
V: TRBV3-1
CDR3: CASRNAGTASGQYF

J: TRBJ2-1
V: TRBV5-1
CDR3: CASSLGSGAYNEQFF

J: TRBJ2-3
V: TRBV20-1
CDR3: CSAVWERNTDTQYF

J: TRBJ2-2
V: TRBV4-1
CDR3: CASSRGQLNTGELFF

J: TRBJ2-3
V: TRBV20-1
CDR3: CSAQPGHISTDTQYF

J: TRBJ1-2
V: TRBV12-3/TRBV12-4
CDR3: CASSENAGTEVYTF

J: TRBJ2-7
V: TRBV7-9
CDR3: CATSMLEVVRYEQYF

J: TRBJ1-5
V: TRBV6-5
CDR3: CASSWGYSNQPQHF

J: TRBJ2-5
V: TRBV5-1
CDR3: CASSPLATQETQYF

J: TRBJ2-2
V: TRBV13
CDR3: CASSLGQGVFTGELFF

J: TRBJ2-1
V: TRBV15
CDR3: CATSRVFGGYNEQFF

J: TRBJ1-6
V: TRBV9
CDR3: CASSPEGYLPLHF

J: TRBJ1-5
V: TRBV30
CDR3: CAWSPTGRQPQHF

J: TRBJ1-3
V: TRBV10-3
CDR3: CASRDRGDELSGNTIYF

J: TRBJ2-1
V: TRBV7-2
CDR3: CASSPKQWLNEQFF

J: TRBJ2-7
V: TRBV4-1
CDR3: CASSPGTGTSYEQYF

J: TRBJ2-5
V: TRBV25-1
CDR3: CASSEYKGQGVRAQTQYF

J: TRBJ2-4
V: TRBV12-5
CDR3: CASGLIWRGNNIQYF

J: TRBJ2-1
V: TRBV5-1
CDR3: CASSVFISSYNEQFF

J: TRBJ1-1
V: TRBV2
CDR3: CASSESKGTEAFF

J: TRBJ2-7
V: TRBV6-1
CDR3: CASRPGRSNSYEQYF

J: TRBJ1-1
V: TRBV7-2
CDR3: CASSFADGTLNTEAFF

J: TRBJ2-3
V: TRBV7-2
CDR3: CASSPWHGDTQYF

J: TRBJ2-5
V: TRBV10-3
CDR3: CAISTGGKETQYF

J: TRBJ1-2
V: TRBV5-1
CDR3: CASSSGPSGDGYTF

J: TRBJ2-2
V: TRBV12-3/TRBV12-4
CDR3: CASSFDAGELFF

J: TRBJ2-3
V: TRBV7-7
CDR3: CASSPDSGGALTDTQYF

J: TRBJ2-2
V: TRBV5-1
CDR3: CASRSDRGLTGELFF

J: TRBJ2-2
V: TRBV4-2
CDR3: CASSLGRPPGELFF

J: TRBJ1-1
V: TRBV5-1
CDR3: CASTLGGTNTEAFF